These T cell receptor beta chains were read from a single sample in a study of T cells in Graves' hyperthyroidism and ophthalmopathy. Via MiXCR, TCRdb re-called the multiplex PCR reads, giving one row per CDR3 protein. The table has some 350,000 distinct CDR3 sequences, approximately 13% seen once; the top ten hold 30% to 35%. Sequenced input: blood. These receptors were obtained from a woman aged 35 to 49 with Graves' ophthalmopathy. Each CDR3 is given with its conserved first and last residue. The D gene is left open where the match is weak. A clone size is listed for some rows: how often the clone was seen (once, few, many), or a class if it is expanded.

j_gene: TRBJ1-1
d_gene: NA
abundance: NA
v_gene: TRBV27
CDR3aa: CASGIHMNTEASF
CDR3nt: TGTGCTAGCGGAATACACATGAACACTGAAGCTTCCTTT

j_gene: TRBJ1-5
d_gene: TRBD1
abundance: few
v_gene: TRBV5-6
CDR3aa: CASSLGTGDGSQPQHF
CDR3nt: TGTGCCAGCAGCCTCGGGACAGGGGATGGTAGTCAGCCCCAGCATTTT

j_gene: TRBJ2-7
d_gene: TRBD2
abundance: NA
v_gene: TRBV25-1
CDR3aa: CASGLAGPSYEQYF
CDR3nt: TGTGCCAGCGGACTAGCGGGGCCCTCCTACGAGCAGTACTTC

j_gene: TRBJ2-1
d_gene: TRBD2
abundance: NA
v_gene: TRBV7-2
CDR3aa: CASSSVAGGGANEQFF
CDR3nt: TGTGCCAGCAGCTCCGTAGCGGGAGGGGGGGCGAATGAGCAGTTCTTC

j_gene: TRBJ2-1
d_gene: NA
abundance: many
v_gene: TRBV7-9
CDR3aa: CASSLISGGEQFF
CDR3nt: TGTGCCAGCAGCCTAATTAGTGGGGGTGAGCAGTTCTTC

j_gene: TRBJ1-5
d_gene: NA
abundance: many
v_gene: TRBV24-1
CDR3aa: CATSDPKSGGNQPQHF
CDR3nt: TGTGCCACCAGTGACCCAAAGTCGGGGGGGAATCAGCCCCAGCATTTT

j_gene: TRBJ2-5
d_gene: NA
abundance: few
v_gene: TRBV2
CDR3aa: CASEGGGGETQYF
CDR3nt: TGTGCCAGCGAAGGGGGGGGGGGAGAGACCCAGTACTTC

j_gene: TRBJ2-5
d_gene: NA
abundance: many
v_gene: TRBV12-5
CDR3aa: CASGSTGRETQYF
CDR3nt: TGTGCTAGTGGCTCGACAGGGAGGGAGACCCAGTACTTC

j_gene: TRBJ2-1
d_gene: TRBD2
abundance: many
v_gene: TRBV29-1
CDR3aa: CSVVSGRAGNEQFF
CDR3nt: TGCAGCGTTGTGAGCGGGAGGGCCGGTAATGAGCAGTTCTTC

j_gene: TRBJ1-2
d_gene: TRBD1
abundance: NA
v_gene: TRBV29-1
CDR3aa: CSAATGSRGYTF
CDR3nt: TGCAGCGCCGCGACAGGGTCTAGGGGCTACACCTTC

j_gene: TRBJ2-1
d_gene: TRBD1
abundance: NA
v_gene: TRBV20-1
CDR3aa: CSAPRGDRAYNEQFF
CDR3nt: TGCAGTGCTCCCCGAGGGGACAGGGCTTACAATGAGCAGTTCTTC

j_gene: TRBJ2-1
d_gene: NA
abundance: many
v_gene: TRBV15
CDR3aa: CATVSETGWNEQFF
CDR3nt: TGTGCCACCGTTTCCGAGACAGGTTGGAATGAGCAGTTCTTC

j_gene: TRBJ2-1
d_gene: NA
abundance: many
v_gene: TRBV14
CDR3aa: CASSLRPRRPYNEQFF
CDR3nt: TGTGCCAGCAGCCTTAGGCCCCGACGGCCCTACAATGAGCAGTTCTTC

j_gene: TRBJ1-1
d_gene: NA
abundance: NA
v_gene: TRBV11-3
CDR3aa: CASSKYGGPEAFF
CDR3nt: TGTGCCAGCAGCAAATACGGGGGGCCCGAAGCTTTCTTT

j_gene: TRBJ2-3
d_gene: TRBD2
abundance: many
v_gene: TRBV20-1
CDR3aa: CSASTGLAGAASTDTQYF
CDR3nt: TGCAGTGCTAGTACGGGACTAGCGGGAGCCGCTAGCACAGATACGCAGTATTTT

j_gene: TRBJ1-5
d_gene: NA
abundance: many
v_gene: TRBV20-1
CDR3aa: CSARDPGERSNQPQHF
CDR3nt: TGCAGTGCTAGAGACCCAGGGGAGAGGAGCAATCAGCCCCAGCATTTT

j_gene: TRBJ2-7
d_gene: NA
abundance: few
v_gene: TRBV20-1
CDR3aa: CSARDWTGNSYEQYF
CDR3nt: TGCAGTGCTAGAGATTGGACGGGGAACTCCTACGAGCAGTACTTC

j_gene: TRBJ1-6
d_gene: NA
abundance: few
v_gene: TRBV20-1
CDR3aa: CSARDLAEASSSYNSPLHF
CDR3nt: TGCAGTGCTAGAGATCTAGCGGAGGCCAGTAGCTCCTATAATTCACCCCTCCACTTT

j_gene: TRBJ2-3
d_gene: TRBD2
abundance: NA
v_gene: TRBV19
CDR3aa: CASRAGHTDTQYF
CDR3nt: TGTGCCAGTAGAGCGGGGCACACAGATACGCAGTATTTT

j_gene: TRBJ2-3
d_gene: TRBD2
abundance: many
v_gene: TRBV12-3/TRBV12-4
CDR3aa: CASSTLAGETDTQYF
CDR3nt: TGTGCCAGCAGTACACTAGCGGGGGAAACAGATACGCAGTATTTT

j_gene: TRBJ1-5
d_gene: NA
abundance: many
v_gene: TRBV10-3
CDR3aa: CAISEQGDQPQHF
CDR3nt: TGTGCCATTTCAGAACAGGGAGATCAGCCCCAGCATTTT

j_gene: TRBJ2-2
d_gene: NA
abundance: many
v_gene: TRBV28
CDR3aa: CASSLQGVGELFF
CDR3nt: TGTGCCAGCAGTTTACAGGGTGTTGGGGAGCTGTTTTTT

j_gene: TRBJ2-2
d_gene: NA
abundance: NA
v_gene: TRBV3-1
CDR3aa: CASSRPGRNTGELFF
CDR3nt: TGTGCCAGCAGCCGCCCCGGGAGGAACACCGGGGAGCTGTTTTTT

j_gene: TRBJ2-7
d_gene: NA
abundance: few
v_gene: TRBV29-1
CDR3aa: CSVVPTGSGEQYF
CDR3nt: TGCAGCGTTGTCCCTACAGGGAGTGGCGAGCAGTACTTC

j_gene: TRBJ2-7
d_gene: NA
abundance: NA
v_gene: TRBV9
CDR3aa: CASSARTDLLEQYF
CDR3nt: TGTGCCAGCAGCGCGCGGACGGACCTCTTGGAGCAGTACTTC

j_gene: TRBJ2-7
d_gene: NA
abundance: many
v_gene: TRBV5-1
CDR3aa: CASSLDTTNNEQYF
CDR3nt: TGCGCCAGCAGCTTGGATACAACTAACAACGAGCAGTACTTC

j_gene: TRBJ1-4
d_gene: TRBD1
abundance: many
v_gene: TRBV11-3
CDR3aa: CASRRDSDLGKLFF
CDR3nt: TGTGCCAGCAGACGGGACAGCGACCTCGGAAAACTGTTTTTT

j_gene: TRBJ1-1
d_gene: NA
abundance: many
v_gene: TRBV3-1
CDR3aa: CASSHSSTSNTEAFF
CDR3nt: TGTGCCAGCAGCCACTCGTCCACCTCGAACACTGAAGCTTTCTTT

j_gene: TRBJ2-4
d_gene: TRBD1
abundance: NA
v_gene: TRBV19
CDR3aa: CARTYCGQGSIQYF
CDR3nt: TGTGCCAGGACATACTGCGGACAGGGGTCGATTCAGTACTTC

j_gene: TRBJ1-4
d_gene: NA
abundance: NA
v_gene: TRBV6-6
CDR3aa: CASSYWQNNEKLFF
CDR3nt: TGTGCCAGCAGTTACTGGCAGAACAATGAAAAACTGTTTTTT

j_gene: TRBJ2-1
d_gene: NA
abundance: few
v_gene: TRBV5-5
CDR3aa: CASSFGSAKYNEQFF
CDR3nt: TGTGCTAGCAGCTTTGGTAGCGCCAAATACAATGAGCAGTTCTTC

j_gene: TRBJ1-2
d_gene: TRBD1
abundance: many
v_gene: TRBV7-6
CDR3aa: CASSPRDRTGGYTF
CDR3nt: TGTGCCAGCAGCCCAAGGGACAGGACAGGGGGCTACACCTTC

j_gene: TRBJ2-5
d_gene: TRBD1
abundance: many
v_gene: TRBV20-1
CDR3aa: CSASGLRDRGGGTQYF
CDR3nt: TGCAGTGCTAGTGGCCTCCGGGACAGGGGAGGCGGGACCCAGTACTTC

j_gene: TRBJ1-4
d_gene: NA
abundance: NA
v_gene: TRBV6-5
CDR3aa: CASSYSWGSNNEKLFF
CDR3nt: TGTGCCAGCAGTTACTCTTGGGGCAGTAATAATGAAAAACTGTTTTTT

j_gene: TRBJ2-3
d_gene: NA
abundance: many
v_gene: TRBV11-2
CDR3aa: CASASRSPGMLNTDTQYF
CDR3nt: TGTGCCAGCGCGAGTAGGTCCCCGGGGATGCTAAACACAGATACGCAGTATTTT

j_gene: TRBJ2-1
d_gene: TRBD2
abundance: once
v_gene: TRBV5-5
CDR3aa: CASSLSGRMAGGPGEQFF
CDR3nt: TGTGCCAGCAGCTTGAGTGGGCGTATGGCGGGGGGGCCAGGTGAGCAGTTCTTC

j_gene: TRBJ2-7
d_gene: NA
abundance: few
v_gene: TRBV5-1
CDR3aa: CASSLMGSYEQYF
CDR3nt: TGCGCCAGCAGCTTGATGGGCTCCTACGAGCAGTACTTC

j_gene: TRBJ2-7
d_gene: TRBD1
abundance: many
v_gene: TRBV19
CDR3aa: CASSIDLMVDRGSSYEQYF
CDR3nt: TGTGCCAGTAGTATAGATCTGATGGTGGACAGGGGGAGCTCCTACGAGCAGTACTTC

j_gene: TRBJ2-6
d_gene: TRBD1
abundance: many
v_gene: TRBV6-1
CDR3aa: CASSDARPGQGRAGANVLTF
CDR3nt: TGTGCCAGCAGTGACGCCCGTCCGGGACAGGGGCGGGCTGGGGCCAACGTCCTGACTTTC

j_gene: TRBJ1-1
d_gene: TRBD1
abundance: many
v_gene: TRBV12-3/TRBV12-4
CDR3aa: CASSPLGRQGEAFF
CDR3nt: TGTGCCAGCAGTCCATTGGGGAGACAGGGAGAAGCTTTCTTT

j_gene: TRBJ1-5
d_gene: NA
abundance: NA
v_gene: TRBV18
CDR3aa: CASSPNGNSNQPQHF
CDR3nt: TGTGCCAGCTCACCGAACGGAAATAGCAATCAGCCCCAGCATTTT

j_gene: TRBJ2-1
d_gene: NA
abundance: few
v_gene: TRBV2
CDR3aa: CASLESSRTGQFF
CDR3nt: TGTGCCAGCCTGGAAAGCTCACGGACCGGGCAGTTCTTC

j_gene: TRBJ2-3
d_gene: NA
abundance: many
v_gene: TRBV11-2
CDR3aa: CASSLEYPGITDTQYF
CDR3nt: TGTGCCAGCAGCTTAGAATATCCGGGGATCACAGATACGCAGTATTTT

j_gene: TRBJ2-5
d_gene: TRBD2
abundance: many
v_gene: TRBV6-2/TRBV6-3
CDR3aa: CASGKGLAEETQYF
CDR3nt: TGTGCCAGCGGTAAGGGACTAGCGGAAGAGACCCAGTACTTC

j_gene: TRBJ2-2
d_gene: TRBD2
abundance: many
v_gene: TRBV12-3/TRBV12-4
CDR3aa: CASSLAGGTGELFF
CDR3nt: TGTGCCAGCAGTCTAGCGGGGGGCACCGGGGAGCTGTTTTTT

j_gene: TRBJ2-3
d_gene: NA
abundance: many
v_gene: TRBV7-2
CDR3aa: CASSLYGTTGDTQYF
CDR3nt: TGTGCCAGCAGCTTATATGGGACAACAGGGGATACGCAGTATTTT

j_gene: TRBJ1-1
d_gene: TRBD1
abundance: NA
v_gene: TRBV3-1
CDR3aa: CASSPRDRGVYTEAFF
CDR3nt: TGTGCCAGCAGCCCCCGGGACAGGGGTGTTTATACTGAAGCTTTCTTT

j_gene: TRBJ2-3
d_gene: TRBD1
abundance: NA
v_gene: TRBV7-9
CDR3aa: CASSKTGGSRSDTQYF
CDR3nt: TGTGCCAGCAGCAAGACAGGGGGAAGCAGGTCAGATACGCAGTATTTT

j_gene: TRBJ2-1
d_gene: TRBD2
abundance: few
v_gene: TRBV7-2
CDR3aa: CASSPPGLAGYNEQFF
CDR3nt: TGTGCCAGCAGCCCCCCGGGACTAGCGGGGTACAATGAGCAGTTCTTC

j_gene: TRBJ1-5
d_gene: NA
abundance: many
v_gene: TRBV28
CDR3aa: CASSLKGSGNQPQHF
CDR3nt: TGTGCCAGCAGTTTAAAAGGATCGGGCAATCAGCCCCAGCATTTT

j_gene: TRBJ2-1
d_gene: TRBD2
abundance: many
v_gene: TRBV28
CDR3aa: CASSLTLPGLAGGPVSYNEQFF
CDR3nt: TGTGCCAGCAGTCTTACCCTACCGGGACTAGCGGGAGGGCCGGTCTCCTACAATGAGCAGTTCTTC

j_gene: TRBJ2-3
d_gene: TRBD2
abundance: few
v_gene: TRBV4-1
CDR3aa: CASSRQASGGATDTQYF
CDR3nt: TGCGCCAGCAGCCGACAAGCTAGCGGGGGGGCCACAGATACGCAGTATTTT

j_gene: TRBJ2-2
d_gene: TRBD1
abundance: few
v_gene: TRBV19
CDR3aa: CASSIGTGVIGELFF
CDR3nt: TGTGCCAGTAGTATTGGGACAGGGGTGATCGGGGAGCTGTTTTTT

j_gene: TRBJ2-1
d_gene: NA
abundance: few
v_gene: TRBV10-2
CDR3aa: CASTTTRAYNEQFF
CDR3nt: TGCGCCAGCACTACGACTCGCGCTTACAATGAGCAGTTCTTC